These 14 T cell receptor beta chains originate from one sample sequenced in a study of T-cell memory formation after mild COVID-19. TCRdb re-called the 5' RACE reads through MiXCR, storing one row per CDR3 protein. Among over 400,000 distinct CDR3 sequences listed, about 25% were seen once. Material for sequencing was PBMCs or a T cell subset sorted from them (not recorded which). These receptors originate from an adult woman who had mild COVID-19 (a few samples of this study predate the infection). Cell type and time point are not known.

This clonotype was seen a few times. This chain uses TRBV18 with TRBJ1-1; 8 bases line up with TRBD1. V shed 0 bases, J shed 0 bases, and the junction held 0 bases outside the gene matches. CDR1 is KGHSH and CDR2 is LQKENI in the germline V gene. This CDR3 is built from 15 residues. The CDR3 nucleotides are TGTGCCAGCTCACCACCGGACAGGGTGAACACTGAAGCTTTCTTT. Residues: CASSPPDRVNTEAFF.

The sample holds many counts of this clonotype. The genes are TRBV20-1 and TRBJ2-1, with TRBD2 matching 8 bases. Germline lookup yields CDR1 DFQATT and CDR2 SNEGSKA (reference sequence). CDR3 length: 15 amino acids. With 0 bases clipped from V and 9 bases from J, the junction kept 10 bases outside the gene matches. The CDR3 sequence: CSARDPGLDGSEQFF. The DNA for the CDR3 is TGCAGTGCTAGAGATCCGGGACTAGACGGGAGTGAGCAGTTCTTC.

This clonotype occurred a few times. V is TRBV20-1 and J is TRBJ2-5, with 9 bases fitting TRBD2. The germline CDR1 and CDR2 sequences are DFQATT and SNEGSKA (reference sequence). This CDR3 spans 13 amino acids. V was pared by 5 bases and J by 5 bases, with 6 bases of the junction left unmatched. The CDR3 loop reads CSAPAGGRETQYF. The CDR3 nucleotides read TGCAGTGCTCCCGCGGGGGGGCGGGAGACCCAGTACTTC.

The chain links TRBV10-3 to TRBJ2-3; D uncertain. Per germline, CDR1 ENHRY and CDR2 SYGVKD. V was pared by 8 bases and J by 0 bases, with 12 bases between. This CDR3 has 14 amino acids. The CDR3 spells CAIFNRESTDTQYF. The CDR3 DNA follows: TGTGCCATCTTTAACCGAGAGAGCACAGATACGCAGTATTTT.

The CDR3 bases are TGCAGCGTCGGGCGGGTCCGACAGGGAGTGAACACTGAAGCTTTCTTT. This codes for CSVGRVRQGVNTEAFF. The chain recombines TRBV29-1 with TRBJ1-1; TRBD1 agrees at 7 bases. Looked up from germline, CDR1 is SQVTM and CDR2 is ANQGSEA. Trimming cost V 6 bases and J 0 bases; bases outside gene matches: 13. The CDR3 runs 16 residues.

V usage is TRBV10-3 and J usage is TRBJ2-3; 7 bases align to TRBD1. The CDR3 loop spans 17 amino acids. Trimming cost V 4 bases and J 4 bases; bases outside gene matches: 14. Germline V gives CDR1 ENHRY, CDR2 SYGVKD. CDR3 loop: CAISGDSRDRGSDTQYF. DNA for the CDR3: TGTGCCATCAGTGGAGATTCCCGGGACAGAGGATCAGATACGCAGTATTTT.

The CDR3 region is CSVAEFQDYGYTF. The DNA of the CDR3 is TGCAGCGTAGCGGAGTTTCAGGACTATGGCTACACCTTC. This chain links TRBV29-1 with TRBJ1-2; D uncertain. CDR1 and CDR2 (germline): SQVTM, ANQGSEA. The V end lost 6 bases, the J end lost 3 bases, and 14 bases lay between the germline ends. The CDR3 contains 13 residues.

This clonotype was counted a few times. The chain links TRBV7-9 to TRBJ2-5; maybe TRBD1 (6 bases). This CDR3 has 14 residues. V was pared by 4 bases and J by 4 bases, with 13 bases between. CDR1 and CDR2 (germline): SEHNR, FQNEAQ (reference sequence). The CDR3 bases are TGTGCCAGCAGCTCTAACAGGGTCCCAGAGACCCAGTACTTC. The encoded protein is CASSSNRVPETQYF.

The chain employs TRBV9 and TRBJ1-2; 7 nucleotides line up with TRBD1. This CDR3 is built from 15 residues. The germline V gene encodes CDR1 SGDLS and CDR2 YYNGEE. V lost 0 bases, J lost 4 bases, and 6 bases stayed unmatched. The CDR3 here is CASSVDSGQSYGYTF. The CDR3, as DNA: TGTGCCAGCAGCGTAGACTCGGGACAGTCCTATGGCTACACCTTC. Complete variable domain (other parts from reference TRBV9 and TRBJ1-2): DSGVTQTPKHLITATGQRVTLRCSPRSGDLSVYWYQQSLDQGLQFLIQYYNGEERAKGNILERFSAQQFPDLHSELNLSSLELGDSALYFCASSVDSGQSYGYTFGSGTRLTVV.

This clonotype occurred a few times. The CDR3 region has the DNA TGTGCCAGCAGGGGGACAGGGGGTAGATACGAGCAGTACTTC. Amino acid sequence: CASRGTGGRYEQYF. The V and J genes are TRBV12-3 or TRBV12-4 and TRBJ2-7; TRBD1 agrees at 11 bases. The CDR3 loop spans 14 amino acids. The ends lost 6 bases at V and 4 bases at J; junction bases unmatched: 5.

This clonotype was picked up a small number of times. CDR3 sequence: CASSLLTPSGANVLTF. The CDR3 DNA is TGCGCCAGCAGCTTACTCACTCCCTCTGGGGCCAACGTCCTGACTTTC. V is TRBV5-1 and J is TRBJ2-6; no reliable D call. The CDR3 contains 16 residues. The V end lost 2 bases, the J end lost 0 bases, and 9 bases lay between the germline ends. The germline CDR1 and CDR2 sequences are SGHRS and YFSETQ.

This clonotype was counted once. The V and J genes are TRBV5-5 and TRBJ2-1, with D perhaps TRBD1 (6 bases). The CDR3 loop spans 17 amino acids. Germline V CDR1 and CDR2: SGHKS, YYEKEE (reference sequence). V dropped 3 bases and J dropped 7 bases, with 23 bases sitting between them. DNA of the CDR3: TGTGCCAGCAGCTACAAGGGCTCCAGACAGGTCTGGAATGAGCAGTTCTTC. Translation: CASSYKGSRQVWNEQFF.

This CDR3 is CASRAAGAQTGELFF. DNA of the CDR3: TGTGCCAGCAGGGCGGCAGGGGCCCAAACCGGGGAGCTGTTTTTT. The rearrangement uses TRBV12-3 or TRBV12-4 and TRBJ2-2; a possible D gene is TRBD1 (6 bases). The CDR3 has 15 amino acids. The ends were cut back, 6 bases at V and 5 bases at J, with 16 bases in the middle.

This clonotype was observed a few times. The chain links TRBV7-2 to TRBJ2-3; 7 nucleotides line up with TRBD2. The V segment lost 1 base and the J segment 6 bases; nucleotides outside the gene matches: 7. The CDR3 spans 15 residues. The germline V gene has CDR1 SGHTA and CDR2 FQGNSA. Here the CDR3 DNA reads TGTGCCAGCAGCTTAGAGTGGTCTAGCGGCGATACGCAGTATTTT. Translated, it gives CASSLEWSSGDTQYF.